The 22 T cell receptor beta chains presented below share a single source sample, sequenced in a study of blood T cell repertoires in COVID-19. The data were produced by immunoSEQ multiplex PCR, yet TCRdb's version contains in-frame clones alone and is incomplete. This table holds approximately 76,000 clones, approximately 87% found once. The specimen sequenced was peripheral blood. These receptors originate from an elderly man in a cohort sampled during active COVID-19.

V is TRBV19 and J is TRBJ1-1, with D perhaps matching TRBD1 (6 bases). The V gene lost 11 bases and the J gene lost 4 bases, with 14 bases spanning the gap. Germline V gene data show CDR1 as LNHDA and CDR2 as SQIVND (reference sequence). The CDR3 is 12 residues long. This chain's CDR3 is CACQLRGTEAFF. CDR3 bases: TGTGCCTGTCAACTCAGGGGCACTGAAGCTTTCTTT.

This clone was seen once. The chain couples TRBV7-2 to TRBJ1-1; TRBD1 matches 8 bases. There are 13 residues in the CDR3. V lost 1 base to trimming and J lost 11 bases; unmatched junction nucleotides: 6. Germline CDR1 SGHTA, CDR2 FQGNSA. CDR3 amino acids: CASSLGTGRDAFF. Here the CDR3 DNA reads TGTGCCAGCAGCTTAGGGACAGGGAGAGATGCTTTCTTT.

This chain joins TRBV6-2 or TRBV6-3 and TRBJ1-2; D unresolved. Germline CDR1 and CDR2: MNHEY and SVGEGT. The ends were cut back, 2 bases at V and 7 bases at J, with 11 bases in the middle. CDR3 length: 13 residues. The CDR3 DNA reads as TGTGCCAGCAGTTACGTCGTCCGGGGTGGCTACACCTTC. Amino acid sequence: CASSYVVRGGYTF.

The chain links TRBV5-1 to TRBJ2-7; no firm D call. Trimming took off 0 bases at V and 4 bases at J, with 8 bases between the two ends. CDR1 is SGHRS, CDR2 YFSETQ, per germline. The CDR3 has 13 amino acids. The CDR3 DNA reads TGCGCCAGCAGCTTGGCCGCAGAATACGAGCAGTACTTC. Its translation: CASSLAAEYEQYF.

This chain joins TRBV5-4 and TRBJ2-7; 8 positions match TRBD2. Germline V gives CDR1 SGHNT, CDR2 YYREEE (reference sequence). The CDR3 sequence is 14 residues long. The trim removed 0 bases at V and 5 bases at J, leaving 4 bases unmatched. The CDR3 protein is CASSLGAAGDEQYF. CDR3 nucleotide sequence: TGTGCCAGCAGCTTGGGGGCAGCGGGGGACGAGCAGTACTTC.

V usage is TRBV5-5 and J usage is TRBJ2-7; 12 bases match TRBD1. V gave up 1 base and J gave up 6 bases; unmatched junction bases: 8. This CDR3 has 16 residues. The germline V gene encodes CDR1 SGHKS and CDR2 YYEKEE (reference sequence). The CDR3: CASSLPTGTGGREQYF. The CDR3 DNA follows: TGTGCCAGCAGCTTGCCCACAGGGACAGGGGGCCGCGAGCAGTACTTC.

This clone was counted a few times. This chain links TRBV6-2 or TRBV6-3 with TRBJ1-1, with D possibly TRBD1 on 6 matching bases. V was clipped by 2 bases and J by 5 bases, with 12 bases between them. The CDR3 is 14 amino acids. CDR1 and CDR2 (germline): MNHEY, SVGEGT. In DNA form, the CDR3 reads TGTGCCAGCAGTTACGAACAGGGAAGGACTGAAGCTTTCTTT. Translated: CASSYEQGRTEAFF.

V usage is TRBV2 and J usage is TRBJ2-7, with 7 nucleotides matching TRBD1. V lost 5 bases and J lost 6; bases outside the gene matches: 7. From germline, CDR1 is SNHLY and CDR2 FYNNEI. The CDR3 is 13 amino acids. CDR3 DNA: TGTGCCAGCAGTTTAACGACAGGGAGCGAGCAGTACGTC. This sequence encodes CASSLTTGSEQYV.

V and J are TRBV5-1 and TRBJ2-3; 9 positions agree with TRBD2. J gave up 2 bases and V 4 bases, and 5 bases lay outside the gene matches. The CDR3 length is 15 residues. CDR1 is SGHRS and CDR2 is YFSETQ in the germline V gene. The CDR3 sequence: CASSRSGGTTDTQYF. As DNA, the CDR3 is TGCGCCAGCAGCCGTAGCGGGGGAACCACAGATACGCAGTATTTT.

This clone is a singleton in its sample. The V gene is TRBV18, the J gene TRBJ2-1, with D maybe TRBD2 (6 bases). This CDR3 contains 16 residues. Per the germline V gene, CDR1 is KGHSH and CDR2 is LQKENI. Trimming took off 1 base at V and 5 bases at J, with 15 bases between the two ends. The CDR3 DNA reads as TGTGCCAGCTCACCACGACTAGTACGGAGCCACAATGAGCAGTTCTTC. It codes for CASSPRLVRSHNEQFF.

This clone showed up just once. The chain employs TRBV6-1 and TRBJ1-6; D is unclear. Per the germline V gene, CDR1 is MNHNS and CDR2 is SASEGT. The CDR3 runs 16 residues. Trimming removed 1 base at V and 3 bases at J, with 10 bases between. This CDR3 reads CASSEGLQIYNSPLHF. The CDR3 nucleotides read TGTGCCAGCAGTGAAGGTCTACAGATCTATAATTCACCCCTCCACTTT.

V gene TRBV7-2 combines with J gene TRBJ1-1; D not certain. V was shortened by 1 base and J by 13 bases, with 13 bases between the two germline ends. Germline V gives CDR1 SGHTA, CDR2 FQGNSA. This CDR3 comprises 12 residues. CDR3: CASSLGSRRGFF. In nucleotides, the CDR3 is TGTGCCAGCAGCTTAGGGTCCCGTCGGGGTTTCTTT.

The chain links TRBV5-4 to TRBJ2-7, with TRBD1 identical over 9 bases. The germline V gene encodes CDR1 SGHNT and CDR2 YYREEE (reference sequence). V was pared by 0 bases and J by 3 bases, with 4 bases of the junction left unmatched. The CDR3 has 15 amino acids. The chain's CDR3 is CASSLAGTGLYEQYF. As DNA, the CDR3 is TGTGCCAGCAGCTTGGCCGGGACAGGGCTCTACGAGCAGTACTTC.

The chain uses TRBV28 and TRBJ1-2; D ambiguous. The V end lost 5 bases, the J end lost 4 bases, and 8 bases lay between the germline ends. Germline V gene lookup returns CDR1 MDHEN and CDR2 SYDVKM. The CDR3 totals 12 residues. The CDR3 is CASSTLGYGYTF. As DNA, the CDR3 is TGTGCCAGCAGTACTCTAGGCTATGGCTACACCTTC.

This clone was counted a few times. The rearrangement uses TRBV23-1 and TRBJ1-3; D is perhaps TRBD1 (6 bases). TRBV23-1 is an open reading frame, and its role is uncertain. The CDR3 totals 13 residues. The ends were cut back, 5 bases at V and 6 bases at J, with 11 bases in the middle. CDR3 in amino acids: CASSSHRVNTIYF. The CDR3 DNA is TGCGCCAGCAGTAGTCACAGGGTAAACACCATATATTTT.

The gene calls are TRBV19 and TRBJ2-1; TRBD1 might be the D (6 bases). Germline V gene sequence: CDR1 LNHDA, CDR2 SQIVND (reference sequence). The CDR3 spans 13 residues. V was shortened by 6 bases and J by 2 bases, with 8 bases between the two germline ends. The CDR3 region is CASRTGAYNEQFF. As DNA, the CDR3 is TGTGCCAGTAGGACAGGAGCCTACAATGAGCAGTTCTTC.

The chain joins TRBV29-1 to TRBJ1-5, with D possibly being TRBD1 (6 bases). The germline V gene encodes CDR1 SQVTM and CDR2 ANQGSEA. This CDR3 has 14 residues. V was trimmed by 5 bases and J by 2 bases, leaving 13 bases between them. The CDR3 DNA reads as TGCAGCGTTAAGGGAGGGGGGGGCAATCAGCCCCAGCATTTT. Its protein is CSVKGGGGNQPQHF.

This chain links TRBV15 with TRBJ2-2; 8 bases are a match to TRBD1. The J segment lost 4 bases and the V segment lost 3 bases, leaving 7 bases of the junction unmatched. The CDR3 length is 16 residues. The germline CDR1 and CDR2 sequences are LNHNV and YYDKDF (reference sequence). DNA for the CDR3: TGTGCCACCAGCAGTCCTGGACAGGGTGTCACCGGGGAGCTGTTTTTT. As protein: CATSSPGQGVTGELFF.

Remarks on this clone: A junction end diverges from the germline sequence, so it may reflect a read error. This chain joins TRBV3-1 (or the pseudogene TRBV3-2) and TRBJ2-5; possible D gene TRBD2, 5 bases. Germline V CDR1 and CDR2: LGHDT, YNNKEL (reference sequence). The CDR3 sequence is 11 residues long. CDR3 protein: CASSQSQRSHF. The CDR3 DNA reads as TGTGCCAGCAGCCAAAGCCAGCGGTCGCACTTC.

The count of this clone is one. CDR3 region: CASSAGSPETQYF. CDR3 nucleotides: TGTGCCAGCAGTGCCGGGTCCCCAGAGACCCAGTACTTC. The chain carries TRBV28 and TRBJ2-5, with no clear D. V was pared by 5 bases and J by 4 bases, with 11 bases between. Germline CDR1 MDHEN, CDR2 SYDVKM. The CDR3 contains 13 residues.

This rearrangement joins TRBV27 to TRBJ2-3; D perhaps matches TRBD2 (7 bases). This CDR3 contains 15 residues. Trimming removed 2 bases at V and 4 bases at J, with 13 bases between. From germline, CDR1 is MNHEY and CDR2 SMNVEV (reference sequence). DNA of the CDR3: TGTGCCAGCAGTTTAAGGGGGGGCAGCCCAGATACGCAGTATTTT. Its translation: CASSLRGGSPDTQYF.

This chain links TRBV6-1 with TRBJ1-1; D is ambiguous. Germline V CDR1 and CDR2: MNHNS, SASEGT. CDR3 length: 16 amino acids. Trimming left V 0 bases short and J 1 base short, with 12 bases between. CDR3 sequence reads: CASSEAFDTGNTEAFF. DNA for the CDR3: TGTGCCAGCAGTGAAGCTTTCGACACTGGGAACACTGAAGCTTTCTTT.